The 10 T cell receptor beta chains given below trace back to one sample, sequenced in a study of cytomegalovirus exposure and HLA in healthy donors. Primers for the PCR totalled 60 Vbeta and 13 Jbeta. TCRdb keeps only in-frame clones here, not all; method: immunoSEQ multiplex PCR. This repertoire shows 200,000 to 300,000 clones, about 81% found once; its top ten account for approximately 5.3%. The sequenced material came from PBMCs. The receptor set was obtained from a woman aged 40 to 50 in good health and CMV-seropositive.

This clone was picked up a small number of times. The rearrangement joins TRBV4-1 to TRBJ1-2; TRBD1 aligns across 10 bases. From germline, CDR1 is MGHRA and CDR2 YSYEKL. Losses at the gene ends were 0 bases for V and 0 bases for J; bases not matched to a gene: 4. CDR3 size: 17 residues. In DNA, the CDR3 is TGCGCCAGCAGCCAAGATCTGGACAGGGGGACTAACTATGGCTACACCTTC. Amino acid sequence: CASSQDLDRGTNYGYTF.

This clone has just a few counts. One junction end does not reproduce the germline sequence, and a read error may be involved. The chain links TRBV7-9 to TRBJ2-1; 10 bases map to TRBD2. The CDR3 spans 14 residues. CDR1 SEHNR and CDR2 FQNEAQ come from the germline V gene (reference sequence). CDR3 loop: CSSSSQALAGVQFF. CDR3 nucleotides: TGTTCCAGCAGCTCCCAAGCCCTAGCGGGAGTGCAGTTCTTC.

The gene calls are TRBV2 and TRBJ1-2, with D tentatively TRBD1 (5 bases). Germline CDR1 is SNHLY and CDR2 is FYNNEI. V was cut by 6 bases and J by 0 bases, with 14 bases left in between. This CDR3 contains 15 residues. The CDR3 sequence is CASRGSGATNYGYTF. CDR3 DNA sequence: TGTGCCAGCAGGGGAAGCGGGGCTACTAACTATGGCTACACCTTC.

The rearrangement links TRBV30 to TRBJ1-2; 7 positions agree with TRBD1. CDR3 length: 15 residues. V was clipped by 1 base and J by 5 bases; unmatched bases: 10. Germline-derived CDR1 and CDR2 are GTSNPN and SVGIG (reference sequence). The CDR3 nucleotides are TGTGCCTGGAGTGCCCATACAGGGGAAGCGTATGGCTACACCTTC. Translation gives CAWSAHTGEAYGYTF.

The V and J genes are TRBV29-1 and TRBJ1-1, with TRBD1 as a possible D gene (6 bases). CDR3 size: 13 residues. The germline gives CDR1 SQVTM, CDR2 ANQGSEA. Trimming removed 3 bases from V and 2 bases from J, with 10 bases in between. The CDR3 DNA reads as TGCAGCGTTGAGACAGGCGTTAACACTGAAGCTTTCTTT. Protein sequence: CSVETGVNTEAFF.

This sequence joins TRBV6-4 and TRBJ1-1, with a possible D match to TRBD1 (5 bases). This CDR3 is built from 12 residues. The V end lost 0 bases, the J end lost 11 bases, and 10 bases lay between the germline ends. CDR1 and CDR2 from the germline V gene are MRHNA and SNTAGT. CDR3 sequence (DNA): TGTGCCAGCAGTGACTCCTCGGGGGGGGCTTTCTTT. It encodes CASSDSSGGAFF.

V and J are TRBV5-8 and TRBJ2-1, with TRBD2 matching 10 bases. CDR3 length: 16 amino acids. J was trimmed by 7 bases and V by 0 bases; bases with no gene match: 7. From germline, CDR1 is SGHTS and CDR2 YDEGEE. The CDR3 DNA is TGTGCCAGCAGCTTGGGTGAGCGGGGGGGCCGGAATGAGCAGTTCTTC. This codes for CASSLGERGGRNEQFF.

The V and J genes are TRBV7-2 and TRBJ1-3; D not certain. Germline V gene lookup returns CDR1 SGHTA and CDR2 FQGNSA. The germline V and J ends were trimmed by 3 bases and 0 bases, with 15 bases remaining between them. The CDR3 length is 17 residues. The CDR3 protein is CASSFGLNQRSGNTIYF. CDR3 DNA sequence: TGTGCCAGCAGCTTCGGACTCAACCAGCGCTCTGGAAACACCATATATTTT.

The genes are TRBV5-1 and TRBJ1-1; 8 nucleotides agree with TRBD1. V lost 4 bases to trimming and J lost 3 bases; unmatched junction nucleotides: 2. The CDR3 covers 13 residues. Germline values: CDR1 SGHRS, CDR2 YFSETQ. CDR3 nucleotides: TGCGCCAGCAGCGACAGGGGATACACTGAAGCTTTCTTT. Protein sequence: CASSDRGYTEAFF.

CDR3 protein: CASSGTGTGDNEQFF. The DNA for the CDR3 is TGTGCCAGCAGTGGTACCGGGACAGGGGACAATGAGCAGTTCTTC. The chain joins TRBV6-1 to TRBJ2-1; 10 positions agree with TRBD1. V shed 4 bases, J shed 5 bases, and the junction held 5 bases outside the gene matches. This CDR3 spans 15 amino acids. Germline V CDR1 and CDR2: MNHNS, SASEGT.